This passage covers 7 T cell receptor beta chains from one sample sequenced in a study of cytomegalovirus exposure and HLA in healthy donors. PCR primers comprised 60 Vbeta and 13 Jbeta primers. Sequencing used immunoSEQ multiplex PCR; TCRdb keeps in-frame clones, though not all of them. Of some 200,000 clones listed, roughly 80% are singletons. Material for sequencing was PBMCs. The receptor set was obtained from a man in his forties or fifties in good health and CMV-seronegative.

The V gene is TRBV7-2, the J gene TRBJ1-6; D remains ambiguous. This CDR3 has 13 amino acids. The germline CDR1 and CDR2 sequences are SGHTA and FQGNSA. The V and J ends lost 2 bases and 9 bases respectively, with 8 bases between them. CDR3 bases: TGTGCCAGCAGCTTATTCAGGCCTTCACCCCTCCACTTT. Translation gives CASSLFRPSPLHF.

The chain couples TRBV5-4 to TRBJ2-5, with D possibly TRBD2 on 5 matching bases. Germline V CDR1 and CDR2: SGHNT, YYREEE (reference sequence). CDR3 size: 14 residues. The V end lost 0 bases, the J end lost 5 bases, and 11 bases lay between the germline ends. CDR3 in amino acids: CASSLGTREETQYF. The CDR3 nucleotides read TGTGCCAGCAGCTTGGGCACAAGGGAGGAGACCCAGTACTTC.

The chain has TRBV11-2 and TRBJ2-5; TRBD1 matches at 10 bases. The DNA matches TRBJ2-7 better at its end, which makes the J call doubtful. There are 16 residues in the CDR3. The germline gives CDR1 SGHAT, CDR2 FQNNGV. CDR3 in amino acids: CASSLPYGTGDNEQYF. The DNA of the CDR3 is TGTGCCAGCAGCTTGCCGTATGGGACAGGGGACAACGAGCAGTACTTC.

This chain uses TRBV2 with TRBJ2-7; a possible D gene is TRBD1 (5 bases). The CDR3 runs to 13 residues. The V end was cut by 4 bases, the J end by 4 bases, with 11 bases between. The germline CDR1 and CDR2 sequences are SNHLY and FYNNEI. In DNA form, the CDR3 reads TGTGCCAGCAGTGGGACACCGACTTACGAGCAGTACTTC. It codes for CASSGTPTYEQYF.

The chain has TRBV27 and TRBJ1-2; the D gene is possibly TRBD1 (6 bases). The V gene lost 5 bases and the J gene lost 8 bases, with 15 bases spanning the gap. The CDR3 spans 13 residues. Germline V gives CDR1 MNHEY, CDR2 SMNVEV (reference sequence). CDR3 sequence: CASSAPGGRGYTF. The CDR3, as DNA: TGTGCCAGCAGTGCCCCGGGGGGCAGGGGCTACACCTTC.

The DNA of the CDR3 is TGCAGCGTTGTAACAGGGAAAAACGAGCAGTACTTC. Translated, it gives CSVVTGKNEQYF. The rearrangement joins TRBV29-1 to TRBJ2-7; maybe TRBD1 (6 bases). The germline V and J ends were trimmed by 4 bases and 5 bases, with 12 bases remaining between them. CDR1 is SQVTM and CDR2 is ANQGSEA in the germline V gene. This CDR3 is 12 amino acids long.

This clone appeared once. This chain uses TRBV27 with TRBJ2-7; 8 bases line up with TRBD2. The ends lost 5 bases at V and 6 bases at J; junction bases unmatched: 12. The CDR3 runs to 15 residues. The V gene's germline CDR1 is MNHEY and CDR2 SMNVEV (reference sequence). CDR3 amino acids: CASSPGAGAWVEQYF. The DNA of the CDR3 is TGTGCCAGCAGTCCCGGAGCGGGGGCCTGGGTCGAGCAGTACTTC.